This passage covers 25 T cell receptor beta chains from one sample sequenced in a study of T cell responses to AZD1222 COVID-19 vaccine. TCRdb's table, derived via immunoSEQ multiplex PCR, lists solely in-frame clones and lacks some. The repertoire includes 110,000 or so clones, about 80% of them detected once, and around 5% sits in the top ten. The sample was peripheral blood, taken on day 0 of AZD1222 vaccination. These receptors came from an adult in good health.

J is TRBJ2-1 and V is TRBV2; a possible D gene is TRBD2 (6 bases). V lost 11 bases and J lost 9, with 20 bases in between. The CDR3 extends over 13 amino acids. CDR1 and CDR2 (germline): SNHLY, FYNNEI. This CDR3 is CALKRSGVIEQFF. CDR3 bases: TGTGCCTTAAAAAGGTCGGGGGTTATTGAGCAGTTCTTC.

This sequence joins TRBV6-5 and TRBJ1-4; tentatively, D is TRBD1 (5 bases). There are 15 residues in the CDR3. Between the trimmed V and J ends, which lost 5 bases and 6 bases, there was a span of 16 bases. Germline values: CDR1 MNHEY, CDR2 SVGAGI. For the CDR3, the DNA is TGTGCCAGCAGTCCCCGGGGCAGGGAGTATGAAAAACTGTTTTTT. Its translation is CASSPRGREYEKLFF.

This clone was seen only a few times. This chain connects TRBV4-1 to TRBJ2-1; 9 bases line up with TRBD2. The germline V gene has CDR1 MGHRA and CDR2 YSYEKL. This CDR3 spans 17 amino acids. The ends lost 4 bases at V and 0 bases at J; junction bases unmatched: 7. The CDR3 coding sequence is TGCGCCAGCAGCCCCTTGGGTAGCGGGAGCTCCTACAATGAGCAGTTCTTC. It translates to CASSPLGSGSSYNEQFF.

This chain joins TRBV10-3 and TRBJ1-1; 8 bases are shared with TRBD1. This CDR3 contains 13 residues. Germline V gene data show CDR1 as ENHRY and CDR2 as SYGVKD. The V and J ends lost 11 bases and 2 bases, in that order; junction bases with no gene match: 7. CDR3 in DNA: TGTGCCGTCGGACAGGGATTTAACACTGAAGCTTTCTTT. This encodes CAVGQGFNTEAFF.

This clone was detected a few times. The V gene is TRBV28, the J gene TRBJ1-2; 10 bases fit TRBD1. After removal of 3 bases from V and 8 bases from J, the junction contained 9 bases not matched to a gene. CDR1 and CDR2 from the germline V gene are MDHEN and SYDVKM. CDR3 length equals 15 residues. This chain's CDR3 is CASSFSTGGFFGYTF. CDR3 sequence (DNA): TGTGCCAGCAGTTTCTCGACAGGGGGCTTCTTCGGCTACACCTTC.

The chain combines TRBV5-4 with TRBJ2-1; D gene ambiguous. The length of the CDR3 is 14 residues. Trimming took 0 bases from V and 10 from J, leaving 14 bases between them. Germline V lookup: CDR1 SGHNT, CDR2 YYREEE (reference sequence). For the CDR3, the DNA is TGTGCCAGCAGCTTGGAGCGCAGCGAGAGCGAGCAGTTCTTC. It codes for CASSLERSESEQFF.

The chain is built from TRBV19 and TRBJ2-3, with 9 nucleotides matching TRBD2. In germline, CDR1 is LNHDA, CDR2 SQIVND (reference sequence). The CDR3 is made up of 15 amino acids. Losses at the gene ends were 3 bases for V and 2 bases for J; bases not matched to a gene: 3. CDR3 protein: CASSIAGGPTDTQYF. CDR3 DNA: TGTGCCAGTAGTATCGCGGGGGGGCCCACAGATACGCAGTATTTT.

The chain combines TRBV9 with TRBJ1-1, with a tentative D call TRBD1 (6 bases). Trimming pared 3 bases from V and 1 base from J, leaving 13 bases between. This CDR3 region has 15 residues. CDR1 SGDLS and CDR2 YYNGEE come from the germline V gene. The CDR3 reads CASSALQGANTEAFF. The CDR3 DNA is TGTGCCAGCAGCGCCCTACAGGGCGCGAACACTGAAGCTTTCTTT.

This clone was detected once. CDR3 nucleotides: TGTGCCAGCAGTTGGCCCGGGGGGCGCACAGATACGCAGTATTTT. Protein product: CASSWPGGRTDTQYF. The J gene is TRBJ2-3, the V gene TRBV11-2, with D possibly TRBD2 on 7 matching bases. Germline CDR1 is SGHAT and CDR2 is FQNNGV. The CDR3 contains 15 residues. Trimming took 6 bases from V and 1 from J, leaving 14 bases between them.

J is TRBJ2-6 and V is TRBV30, with D tentatively TRBD1 (5 bases). This CDR3 has 15 amino acids. The germline V and J ends were trimmed by 0 bases and 0 bases, with 6 bases remaining between them. CDR1 GTSNPN and CDR2 SVGIG come from the germline V gene (reference sequence). CDR3 sequence reads: CAWSVRGSGANVLTF. CDR3 bases: TGTGCCTGGAGTGTTAGGGGCTCTGGGGCCAACGTCCTGACTTTC.

The chain has TRBV6-5 and TRBJ2-2; D perhaps matches TRBD1 (6 bases). The V gene lost 7 bases and the J gene lost 2 bases, with 11 bases spanning the gap. Germline V gives CDR1 MNHEY, CDR2 SVGAGI. The length of the CDR3 is 14 residues. CDR3 protein: CASTLDSNTGELFF. Here the CDR3 DNA reads TGTGCCAGCACCCTGGACAGTAACACCGGGGAGCTGTTTTTT.

CDR3 sequence: CASRTRDRGLSGGSYNEQFF. Written as DNA, the CDR3 is TGTGCCAGTAGAACCCGGGACAGGGGGCTGTCGGGGGGCTCCTACAATGAGCAGTTCTTC. V and J are TRBV19 and TRBJ2-1, with 12 bases matching TRBD1. The CDR3 runs 20 residues. With V trimmed by 6 bases and J by 0 bases, 15 bases remained unmatched. Germline V gene data show CDR1 as LNHDA and CDR2 as SQIVND (reference sequence).

The gene calls are TRBV2 and TRBJ2-6; no definite D call. V was shortened by 1 base and J by 3 bases, with 13 bases between the two germline ends. Germline CDR1 and CDR2: SNHLY and FYNNEI. This CDR3 is built from 17 residues. The CDR3 sequence is CASSEETLAFGANVLTF. The CDR3 DNA is TGTGCCAGCAGTGAAGAGACCCTGGCGTTTGGGGCCAACGTCCTGACTTTC.

This chain links TRBV29-1 with TRBJ2-3; 7 nucleotides agree with TRBD2. Germline CDR1 reads SQVTM; CDR2 reads ANQGSEA. This CDR3 comprises 13 residues. Trimming removed 0 bases from V and 6 bases from J; junction bases left unmatched: 3. The CDR3 is CSVEEGRGDTQYF. In DNA form, the CDR3 reads TGCAGCGTTGAAGAGGGGAGGGGTGATACGCAGTATTTT.

This clone turned up a few times. The chain couples TRBV4-1 to TRBJ2-7; 7 bases fit TRBD1. Germline V lookup: CDR1 MGHRA, CDR2 YSYEKL. There are 13 residues in the CDR3. V was pared by 3 bases and J by 4 bases, with 3 bases of the junction left unmatched. In DNA, the CDR3 is TGCGCCAGCAGCCAGATACAGGGGTACGAGCAGTACTTC. Its translation: CASSQIQGYEQYF.

The genes are TRBV6-2 or TRBV6-3 and TRBJ1-3, with unresolved D. V was trimmed by 5 bases and J by 4 bases, leaving 15 bases between them. This CDR3 has 15 residues. Germline V gives CDR1 MNHEY, CDR2 SVGEGT. The CDR3 sequence is CASSDPVGAGNTIYF. The CDR3, as DNA: TGTGCCAGCAGTGATCCCGTTGGAGCAGGAAACACCATATATTTT.

The rearrangement joins TRBV4-2 to TRBJ2-7; D is unclear. The CDR3 is 14 residues long. Trimming left V 0 bases short and J 2 bases short, with 8 bases between. Germline V CDR1 and CDR2: LGHNA, YNFKEQ. The CDR3 DNA is TGTGCCAGCAGCCAAGATTACTCACCCTACGAGCAGTACTTC. Translation gives CASSQDYSPYEQYF.

The chain links TRBV29-1 to TRBJ1-1; D is unclear. The V and J ends lost 4 bases and 0 bases respectively, with 12 bases between them. Germline V lookup: CDR1 SQVTM, CDR2 ANQGSEA. CDR3 length: 14 amino acids. As DNA, the CDR3 is TGCAGCGTTGTCCGGGGAGGCGTGAACACTGAAGCTTTCTTT. It codes for CSVVRGGVNTEAFF.

V usage is TRBV4-3 and J usage is TRBJ2-5, with 9 nucleotides matching TRBD2. The V gene end was trimmed by 0 bases and the J gene end by 1 base; junction bases not matched to a gene: 0. The CDR3 length is 15 residues. Germline V CDR1 and CDR2: LGHNA, YSLEER. The CDR3 loop is CASSQERGGQETQYF. The CDR3 nucleotides are TGCGCCAGCAGCCAAGAGCGGGGGGGCCAAGAGACCCAGTACTTC.

The chain is built from TRBV7-8 and TRBJ2-1; the D is unclear. CDR1 and CDR2 (germline): SGHVS, FQNEAQ. The CDR3 extends over 14 amino acids. Trimming removed 2 bases from V and 8 bases from J, with 13 bases in between. The CDR3 coding sequence is TGTGCCAGCAGCTTAACAGTCCGAGTGCATGAGCAGTTCTTC. Protein product: CASSLTVRVHEQFF.

This clone was detected only a few times. This rearrangement joins TRBV7-9 to TRBJ1-1; D is unresolved. This CDR3 region has 12 residues. V lost 1 base, J lost 8 bases, and 8 bases lay in between. In germline, CDR1 is SEHNR, CDR2 FQNEAQ (reference sequence). CDR3 nucleotides: TGTGCCAGCAGCTTAGACAATTTGGAAGCTTTCTTT. It yields the protein CASSLDNLEAFF.

The chain employs TRBV7-9 and TRBJ2-1; no definite D call. The ends were cut back, 2 bases at V and 7 bases at J, with 15 bases in the middle. CDR1 and CDR2 (germline): SEHNR, FQNEAQ (reference sequence). The length of the CDR3 is 15 residues. The CDR3 loop reads CASSLSEVGNNEQFF. The CDR3 DNA reads as TGTGCCAGCAGCTTAAGTGAGGTAGGAAATAATGAGCAGTTCTTC.

Here the CDR3 DNA reads TGCGCCAGCAGTGAGTCAGGAAAGGGCTACACCTTC. As protein: CASSESGKGYTF. The chain carries TRBV10-1 and TRBJ1-2; D call uncertain. This CDR3 region has 12 residues. Looked up from germline, CDR1 is WNHNN and CDR2 is SYGVQD (reference sequence). The ends were cut back, 0 bases at V and 8 bases at J, with 7 bases in the middle.

This chain connects TRBV11-2 to TRBJ2-3, with D uncertain. The V gene's germline CDR1 is SGHAT and CDR2 FQNNGV. V was clipped by 5 bases and J by 0 bases, with 12 bases between them. This CDR3 region has 15 residues. The CDR3 DNA sequence: TGTGCCAGCAGCAAATGGGGATCTAGCACAGATACGCAGTATTTT. Translation gives CASSKWGSSTDTQYF.

The J gene is TRBJ1-6, the V gene TRBV7-8, with 7 nucleotides matching TRBD1. This CDR3 comprises 15 residues. From germline, CDR1 is SGHVS and CDR2 FQNEAQ. With V trimmed by 1 base and J by 10 bases, 7 bases remained unmatched. The CDR3: CASSLEGRGVSPLHF. The CDR3 coding sequence is TGTGCCAGCAGCTTAGAAGGCAGGGGGGTGTCACCCCTCCACTTT.